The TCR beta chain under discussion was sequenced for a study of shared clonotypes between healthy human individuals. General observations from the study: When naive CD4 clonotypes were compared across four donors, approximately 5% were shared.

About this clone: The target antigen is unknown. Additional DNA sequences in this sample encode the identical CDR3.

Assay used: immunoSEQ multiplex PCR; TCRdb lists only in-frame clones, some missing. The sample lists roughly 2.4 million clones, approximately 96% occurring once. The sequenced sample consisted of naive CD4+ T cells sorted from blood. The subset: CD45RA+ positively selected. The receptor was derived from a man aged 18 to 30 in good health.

The CDR3 bases are TGTGCCAGCAGCTTGGACAGTTATGGAAACACCATATATTTT. Translated, it gives CASSLDSYGNTIYF. The rearrangement uses TRBV5-4 and TRBJ1-3; no clear D. The CDR3 extends over 14 amino acids. Between the trimmed V and J ends, which lost 0 bases and 3 bases, there was a span of 7 bases. Per the germline V gene, CDR1 is SGHNT and CDR2 is YYREEE (reference sequence).